The 13 T cell receptor beta chains in this list originate from one sample, sequenced in a study of T cell changes during pregnancy in multiple sclerosis. Using immunoSEQ multiplex PCR, the repertoire was profiled, and TCRdb retains in-frame clones only, with some absent. The sample has about 38,000 clones, nearly 90% seen once; the top ten hold 0.45% to 0.7%. The sequences come from CD4+ T cells from peripheral blood mononuclear cells, collected in the second trimester of pregnancy. The receptors here all came from a female donor with multiple sclerosis, enrolled in a pregnancy study.

The chain employs TRBV11-2 and TRBJ2-7; TRBD2 aligns across 9 bases. From germline, CDR1 is SGHAT and CDR2 FQNNGV. The CDR3 loop spans 17 amino acids. Losses at the gene ends were 1 base for V and 3 bases for J; bases not matched to a gene: 10. CDR3 sequence: CASSLGSWTSVYYEQYF. In DNA form, the CDR3 reads TGTGCCAGCAGCTTAGGAAGTTGGACTAGCGTGTACTACGAGCAGTACTTC.

This sequence joins TRBV6-1 and TRBJ1-2, with a weak D call TRBD1 (5 bases). V was clipped by 6 bases and J by 3 bases, with 17 bases between them. Germline assignment: CDR1 MNHNS and CDR2 SASEGT. The CDR3 runs 15 residues. In DNA, the CDR3 is TGTGCCAGCAGATCACCTCAGGGAGGGGACTATGGCTACACCTTC. Translated, it gives CASRSPQGGDYGYTF.

The V call is TRBV28, the J call TRBJ1-2; weak D call: TRBD1 (6 bases). The CDR3 sequence is 13 residues long. Per germline, CDR1 MDHEN and CDR2 SYDVKM. Between the trimmed V and J ends, which lost 5 bases and 5 bases, there was a span of 12 bases. CDR3 DNA sequence: TGTGCCAGCAGTCCAGGACAGCTATATGGCTACACCTTC. It encodes CASSPGQLYGYTF.

The chain joins TRBV28 to TRBJ1-2; a possible D gene is TRBD1 (5 bases). Germline CDR1 reads MDHEN; CDR2 reads SYDVKM. Deletions cut 2 bases from V and 2 bases from J, with 9 bases between. The CDR3 has 14 residues. CDR3 protein: CASSLGAGNYGYTF. DNA of the CDR3: TGTGCCAGCAGTTTAGGGGCAGGGAACTATGGCTACACCTTC.

This sequence joins TRBV29-1 and TRBJ2-7, with 12 positions matching TRBD2. This CDR3 spans 13 amino acids. CDR1 is SQVTM and CDR2 is ANQGSEA in the germline V gene. Trimming removed 8 bases from V and 8 bases from J; junction bases left unmatched: 10. Written as DNA, the CDR3 is TGCAGCAGCAGACTAGCGGGAGAAGGGAAGCAGTACTTC. Protein product: CSSRLAGEGKQYF.

This chain joins TRBV7-2 and TRBJ2-1; weak D call: TRBD2 (6 bases). The germline V gene has CDR1 SGHTA and CDR2 FQGNSA. The CDR3 is 15 residues long. The V and J ends lost 1 base and 1 base respectively, with 8 bases between them. The CDR3 DNA is TGTGCCAGCAGCTTAGTGGGAGGATCCTACAATGAGCAGTTCTTC. Translating it yields CASSLVGGSYNEQFF.

The CDR3 DNA is TGTGCCTGGAGTGGACAGAGGAACACCGGGGAGCTGTTTTTT. This gives the protein CAWSGQRNTGELFF. The rearrangement joins TRBV30 to TRBJ2-2, with D perhaps TRBD1 (5 bases). The CDR3 loop spans 14 amino acids. Germline V gene sequence: CDR1 GTSNPN, CDR2 SVGIG (reference sequence). With 1 base removed from V and 1 base from J, the gap between germline ends came to 7 bases.

The sample holds one count of this clone. V gene TRBV5-1 combines with J gene TRBJ1-2; the match to TRBD1 covers 9 bases. Germline assignment: CDR1 SGHRS and CDR2 YFSETQ. Trimming cost V 0 bases and J 1 base; bases outside gene matches: 7. The CDR3 runs to 17 residues. The CDR3 DNA is TGCGCCAGCAGCTTGGGGACAGGGGTTAGAAGTAACTATGGCTACACCTTC. As protein: CASSLGTGVRSNYGYTF.

To note about this clone: One end of the junction does not line up with germline, which may come from a read error. The chain is built from TRBV7-7 and TRBJ2-3; D is possibly TRBD1 (5 bases). The CDR3 loop spans 13 amino acids. Germline V gene data show CDR1 as SSHAT and CDR2 as FNYEAQ (reference sequence). In DNA, the CDR3 is TGTGCTAGCAGCTTACAGGCAGCAGATACGCAGTATTTT. This codes for CASSLQAADTQYF.

This clone showed up just once. The chain has TRBV19 and TRBJ1-3, with 7 bases identical to TRBD1. Germline assignment: CDR1 LNHDA and CDR2 SQIVND (reference sequence). This CDR3 contains 15 residues. V was pared by 5 bases and J by 2 bases, with 6 bases of the junction left unmatched. The CDR3 is CASSRIGTAGNTIYF. The DNA for the CDR3 is TGTGCCAGTAGTCGAATCGGGACAGCTGGAAACACCATATATTTT.

The chain links TRBV18 to TRBJ1-1; D is perhaps TRBD1 (5 bases). CDR1 and CDR2 from the germline V gene are KGHSH and LQKENI. CDR3 size: 14 residues. V gave up 2 bases and J gave up 3 bases, with 10 bases separating them. CDR3 sequence: CASSPGLGHTEAFF. The CDR3 nucleotides read TGTGCCAGCTCACCAGGGCTGGGGCACACTGAAGCTTTCTTT.

This clone has a handful of counts. This rearrangement joins TRBV27 to TRBJ1-2; no clear D. V gave up 3 bases and J gave up 6 bases, with 14 bases separating them. The CDR3 totals 14 residues. Germline CDR1 and CDR2: MNHEY and SMNVEV (reference sequence). The DNA for the CDR3 is TGTGCCAGCAGTTTCCTCGGCAGGTCCGATGGCTACACCTTC. Its translation: CASSFLGRSDGYTF.

The V call is TRBV7-2, the J call TRBJ1-2, with a weak D call TRBD1 (5 bases). Trimming took off 4 bases at V and 4 bases at J, with 10 bases between the two ends. The V gene's germline CDR1 is SGHTA and CDR2 FQGNSA. The CDR3 consists of 13 residues. CDR3 residues: CASSSGQAYGYTF. As DNA, the CDR3 is TGTGCCAGCAGCTCCGGACAAGCCTATGGCTACACCTTC.